Presented here are 2 T cell receptor beta chains from one specimen sequenced in a study of spatial heterogeneity in lung cancer. The sample's time point: sample taken at primary tumor resection. TCRs were sequenced from unsorted whole RNA of tumor, nontumor lung or PBMC. TCRdb recomputed calls from the 5' RACE reads with MiXCR, one row per CDR3 protein. The table has 9,500 to 11,000 distinct CDR3 sequences, around a quarter seen once. The sample consisted of PBMCs, taken at surgery. The receptors come from a female donor with early-stage non-small cell lung cancer.

Only a few counts were recorded for this clonotype. The J gene is TRBJ2-2, the V gene TRBV4-2, with D perhaps TRBD2 (5 bases). V dropped 0 bases and J dropped 7 bases, with 15 bases sitting between them. The CDR3 runs 16 residues. Germline CDR1 and CDR2: LGHNA and YNFKEQ. CDR3 DNA: TGTGCCAGCAGCCAAGAGCACTATGCCGGGAACGGGGAGCTGTTTTTT. It is translated as CASSQEHYAGNGELFF.

In nucleotides, the CDR3 is TGTGCCATCCTTCTTTCTGGGGCCAACGTCCTGACTTTC. This translates into CAILLSGANVLTF. V and J are TRBV7-9 and TRBJ2-6; D is unclear. Trimming pared 10 bases from V and 1 base from J, leaving 8 bases between. The CDR3 contains 13 residues. In germline, CDR1 is SEHNR, CDR2 FQNEAQ (reference sequence).